These T cell receptor beta chains were read from a single sample in a study of T cell responses to AZD1222 COVID-19 vaccine. Assay used: immunoSEQ multiplex PCR; TCRdb lists only in-frame clones, some missing. The data contain approximately 160,000 clones, 92% of them seen just once; the ten biggest clones take up more than 1%. Sequencing was performed on peripheral blood, taken 28 days after the second AZD1222 dose. Receptor source: an adult who received the AZD1222 COVID-19 vaccine. CDR3s include the opening cysteine and the closing phenylalanine or tryptophan. A D gene is named only where the DNA matches it firmly. Size is stated for part of the rows, as once, few or many counts, or as a class when the clone is expanded.

TRBD2,TRBJ2-3,NA,TRBV6-4,CASSDVAGGATDTQYF,TGTGCCAGCAGTGACGTGGCGGGGGGGGCCACAGATACGCAGTATTTT
NA,TRBJ1-6,NA,TRBV5-4,CASSLATGQDVHF,TGTGCCAGCAGCTTGGCTACAGGGCAAGATGTCCACTTT
TRBD1,TRBJ1-1,NA,TRBV7-9,CASSLGQGNTEAFF,TGTGCCAGCAGCTTGGGACAGGGGAACACTGAAGCTTTCTTT
NA,TRBJ2-2,NA,TRBV4-1,CASSQKGAGALGELFF,TGCGCCAGCAGCCAAAAAGGGGCAGGGGCGCTGGGGGAGCTGTTTTTT
NA,TRBJ1-2,NA,TRBV18,CATGQFEGYTF,TGTGCCACCGGACAATTCGAGGGCTACACCTTC
NA,TRBJ1-1,NA,TRBV7-2,CASSLVGAPGDTEAFF,TGTGCCAGCAGCTTAGTGGGGGCGCCCGGAGACACTGAAGCTTTCTTT
NA,TRBJ2-3,NA,TRBV5-1,CASSFEGARGVDTQYF,TGCGCCAGCAGCTTTGAGGGGGCGAGGGGGGTTGATACGCAGTATTTT
TRBD1,TRBJ1-1,NA,TRBV10-3,CAISEGTGNTEAFF,TGTGCCATCAGTGAAGGGACAGGGAACACTGAAGCTTTCTTT
TRBD1,TRBJ2-2,NA,TRBV11-2,CASIGGTGETGELFF,TGTGCCAGCATCGGCGGGACAGGGGAAACCGGGGAGCTGTTTTTT
TRBD1,TRBJ1-2,once,TRBV7-9,CASSFGTDFYGYTF,TGTGCCAGCAGCTTCGGGACAGATTTCTATGGCTACACCTTC
NA,TRBJ1-1,NA,TRBV7-9,CASTQKVNTEAFF,TGTGCCAGCACCCAGAAGGTGAACACTGAAGCTTTCTTT
NA,TRBJ1-5,NA,TRBV7-9,CASSWGGAPNQPQHF,TGTGCCAGCAGCTGGGGGGGGGCTCCCAATCAGCCCCAGCATTTT
TRBD1,TRBJ1-6,NA,TRBV27,CASSSFGTGFNSPLHF,TGTGCCAGCAGTTCCTTTGGGACAGGGTTTAATTCACCCCTCCACTTT
NA,TRBJ2-1,NA,TRBV7-2,CASSLLPGQYNEQFF,TGTGCCAGCAGCTTACTCCCCGGACAGTACAATGAGCAGTTCTTC
TRBD1,TRBJ1-4,NA,TRBV11-2,CASSLMTGWSEKLFF,TGTGCCAGCAGCTTGATGACAGGGTGGAGTGAAAAACTGTTTTTT
TRBD1,TRBJ1-1,once,TRBV27,CASSRTGLNTEAFF,TGTGCCAGCAGTCGGACAGGGCTGAACACTGAAGCTTTCTTT
NA,TRBJ1-4,NA,TRBV18,CASFDAVNEKLFF,TGTGCCAGCTTTGATGCCGTTAATGAAAAACTGTTTTTT
NA,TRBJ1-1,NA,TRBV3-1/TRBV3-2,CASSPNPPGATEAFF,TGTGCCAGCAGCCCTAATCCACCTGGGGCCACTGAAGCTTTCTTT
TRBD2,TRBJ2-7,NA,TRBV25-1,CASSEGGWYEQYF,TGTGCCAGCAGTGAGGGGGGGTGGTACGAGCAGTACTTC
NA,TRBJ2-1,NA,TRBV6-1,CASSEQGPYNEQFF,TGTGCCAGCAGTGAACAAGGACCCTACAATGAGCAGTTCTTC
NA,TRBJ1-6,NA,TRBV7-6,CASSPGSGVRGSPLHF,TGTGCCAGCAGTCCAGGCTCGGGGGTTAGAGGTTCACCCCTCCACTTT
NA,TRBJ1-4,NA,TRBV5-4,CASSLSGGLREKLFF,TGTGCCAGCAGCTTGAGTGGGGGATTGCGGGAAAAACTGTTTTTT
NA,TRBJ1-2,NA,TRBV3-1/TRBV3-2,CASSQGQGGSYFGYTF,TGTGCCAGCAGCCAAGGTCAAGGGGGTTCCTACTTTGGCTACACCTTC
NA,TRBJ1-1,NA,TRBV6-5,CASITDRLNTEAFF,TGTGCCAGCATTACCGACAGGTTGAACACTGAAGCTTTCTTT
TRBD1,TRBJ1-5,NA,TRBV2,CASSSTAGGSNQPQHF,TGTGCCAGCAGCTCAACCGCAGGGGGTAGCAATCAGCCCCAGCATTTT